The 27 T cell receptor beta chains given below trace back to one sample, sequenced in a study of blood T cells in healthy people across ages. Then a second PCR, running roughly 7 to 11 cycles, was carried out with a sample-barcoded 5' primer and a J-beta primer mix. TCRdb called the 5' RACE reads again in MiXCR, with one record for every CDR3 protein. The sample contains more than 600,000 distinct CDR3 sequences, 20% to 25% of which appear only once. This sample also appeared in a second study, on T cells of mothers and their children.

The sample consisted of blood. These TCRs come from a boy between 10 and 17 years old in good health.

The CDR3 sequence is CASSRPDRGPYETEAFF. Written as DNA, the CDR3 is TGTGCCAGCAGCCGTCCCGACAGGGGGCCCTACGAGACTGAAGCTTTCTTT. The V gene is TRBV7-8, the J gene TRBJ1-1, with 10 bases matching TRBD1. Germline loops: CDR1 SGHVS, CDR2 FQNEAQ. The CDR3 runs to 17 residues. The ends lost 5 bases at V and 5 bases at J; junction bases unmatched: 14.

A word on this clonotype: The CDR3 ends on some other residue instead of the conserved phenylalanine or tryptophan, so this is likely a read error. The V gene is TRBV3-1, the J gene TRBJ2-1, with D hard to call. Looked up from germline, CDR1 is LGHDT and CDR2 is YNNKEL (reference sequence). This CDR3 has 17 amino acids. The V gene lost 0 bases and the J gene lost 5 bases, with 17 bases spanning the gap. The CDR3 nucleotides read TGTGCCAGCAGCCAAGATCTAAAAGGGAAACCCGACAATGAGCAGTTCCTC. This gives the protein CASSQDLKGKPDNEQFL.

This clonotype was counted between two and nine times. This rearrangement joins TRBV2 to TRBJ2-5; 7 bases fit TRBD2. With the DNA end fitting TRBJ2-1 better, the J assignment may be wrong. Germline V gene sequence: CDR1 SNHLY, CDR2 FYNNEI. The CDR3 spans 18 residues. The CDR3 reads CASSENLADPRTYNEQFF. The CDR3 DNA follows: TGTGCCAGCAGTGAAAACCTAGCGGACCCTCGAACCTACAATGAGCAGTTCTTC.

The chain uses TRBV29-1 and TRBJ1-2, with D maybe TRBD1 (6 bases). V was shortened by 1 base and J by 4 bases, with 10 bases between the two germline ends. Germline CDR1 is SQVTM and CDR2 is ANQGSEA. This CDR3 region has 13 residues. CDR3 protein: CSVEVEQGYGYTF. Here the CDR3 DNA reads TGCAGCGTTGAAGTAGAACAGGGCTATGGCTACACCTTC.

CDR3 amino acids: CASSPRGQGNQPQHF. The CDR3 nucleotides read TGTGCCAGCAGCCCTCGGGGACAGGGTAATCAGCCCCAGCATTTT. This rearrangement joins TRBV7-9 to TRBJ1-5, with 9 bases identical to TRBD1. Germline CDR1 and CDR2: SEHNR and FQNEAQ (reference sequence). J gave up 4 bases and V 5 bases, and 6 bases lay outside the gene matches. This CDR3 has 15 residues.

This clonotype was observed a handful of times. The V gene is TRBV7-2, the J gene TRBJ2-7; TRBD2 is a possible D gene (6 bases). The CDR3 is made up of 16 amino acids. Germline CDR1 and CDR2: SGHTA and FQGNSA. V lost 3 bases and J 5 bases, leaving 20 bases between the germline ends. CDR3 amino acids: CASSLGRGSQGDEQYF. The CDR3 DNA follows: TGTGCCAGCAGCTTGGGGCGGGGATCCCAGGGAGACGAGCAGTACTTC.

CDR3 in DNA: TGTGCCAGCAGTTTATCGACGGGACTAGCAAACACAGATACGCAGTATTTT. Its protein is CASSLSTGLANTDTQYF. The chain carries TRBV11-1 and TRBJ2-3; TRBD2 agrees at 9 bases. Germline-derived CDR1 and CDR2 are SGHAT and FQDESV (reference sequence). The CDR3 length is 17 residues. V shed 6 bases, J shed 2 bases, and the junction held 12 bases outside the gene matches.

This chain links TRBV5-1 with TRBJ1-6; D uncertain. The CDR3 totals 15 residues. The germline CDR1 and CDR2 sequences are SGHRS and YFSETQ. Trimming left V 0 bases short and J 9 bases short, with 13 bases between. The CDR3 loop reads CASSLGDPNPSPLHF. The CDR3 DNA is TGCGCCAGCAGCTTGGGAGATCCTAATCCTTCACCCCTCCACTTT.

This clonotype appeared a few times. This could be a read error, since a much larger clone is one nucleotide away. The CDR3 DNA follows: TGTGCCATCAGTGAGTCGCCAGAGAGCTATGGCTACACCTTC. Protein product: CAISESPESYGYTF. The chain has TRBV10-3 and TRBJ1-2; D gene ambiguous. CDR1 is ENHRY, CDR2 SYGVKD, per germline. The CDR3 consists of 14 residues. V was clipped by 0 bases and J by 4 bases, with 9 bases between them.

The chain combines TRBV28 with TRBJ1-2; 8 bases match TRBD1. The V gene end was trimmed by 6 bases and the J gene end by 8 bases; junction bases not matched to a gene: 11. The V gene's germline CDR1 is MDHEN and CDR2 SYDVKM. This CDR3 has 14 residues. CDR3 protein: CASSSTGTGPGYTF. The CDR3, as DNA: TGTGCCAGCAGCTCCACCGGGACAGGCCCCGGCTACACCTTC.

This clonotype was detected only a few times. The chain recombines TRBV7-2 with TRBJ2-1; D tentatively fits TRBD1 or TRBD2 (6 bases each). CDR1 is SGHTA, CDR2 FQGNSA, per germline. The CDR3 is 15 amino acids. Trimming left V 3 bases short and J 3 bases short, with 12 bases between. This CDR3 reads CASSLEGGNYNEQFF. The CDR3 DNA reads TGTGCCAGCAGCTTGGAGGGGGGAAACTACAATGAGCAGTTCTTC.

For the CDR3, the DNA is TGTGCCATCAGTGAGTCGCGTCAGGGTATAGGAGAGACCCAGTACTTC. Its translation is CAISESRQGIGETQYF. The chain is built from TRBV10-3 and TRBJ2-5; TRBD1 is a possible D gene (5 bases). V gave up 0 bases and J gave up 4 bases, with 15 bases separating them. The V gene's germline CDR1 is ENHRY and CDR2 SYGVKD. This CDR3 contains 16 residues.

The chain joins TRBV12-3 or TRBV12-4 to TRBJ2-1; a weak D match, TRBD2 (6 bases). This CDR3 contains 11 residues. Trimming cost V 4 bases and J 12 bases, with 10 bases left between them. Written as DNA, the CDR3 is TGTGCCAGCAGTTCAGAAGCGGGGCAGTTCTTC. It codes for CASSSEAGQFF.

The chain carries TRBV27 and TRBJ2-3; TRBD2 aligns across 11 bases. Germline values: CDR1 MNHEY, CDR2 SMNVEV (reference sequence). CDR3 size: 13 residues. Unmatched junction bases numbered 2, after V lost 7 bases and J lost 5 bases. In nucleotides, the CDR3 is TGTGCCAGCACCGGGACTAGCGGAGATACGCAGTATTTT. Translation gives CASTGTSGDTQYF.

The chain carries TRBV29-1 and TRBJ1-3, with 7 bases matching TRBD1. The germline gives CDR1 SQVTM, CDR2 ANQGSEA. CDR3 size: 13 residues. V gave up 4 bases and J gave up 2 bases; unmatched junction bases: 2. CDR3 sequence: CSVAGGPGNTIYF. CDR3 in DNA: TGCAGCGTTGCAGGGGGGCCTGGAAACACCATATATTTT.

The CDR3: CASSLRGTGIQETQYF. The CDR3 DNA is TGTGCCAGCAGTCTACGAGGGACAGGGATACAAGAGACCCAGTACTTC. This chain links TRBV28 with TRBJ2-5; 9 positions match TRBD1. V lost 5 bases, J lost 2 bases, and 9 bases stayed unmatched. The CDR3 loop spans 16 amino acids. Germline values: CDR1 MDHEN, CDR2 SYDVKM.

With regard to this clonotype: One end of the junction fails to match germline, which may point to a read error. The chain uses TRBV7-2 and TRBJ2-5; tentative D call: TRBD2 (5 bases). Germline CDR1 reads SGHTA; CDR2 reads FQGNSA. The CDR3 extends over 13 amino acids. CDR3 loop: CASSLAGDYEQCF. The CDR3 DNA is TGTGCCAGCAGCTTAGCGGGCGACTACGAGCAGTGCTTC.

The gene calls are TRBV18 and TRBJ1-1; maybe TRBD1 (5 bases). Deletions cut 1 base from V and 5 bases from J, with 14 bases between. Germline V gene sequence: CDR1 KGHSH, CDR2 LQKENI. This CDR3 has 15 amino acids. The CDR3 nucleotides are TGTGCCAGCTCACCACTCGACAGTGTGGGGACTGAAGCTTTCTTT. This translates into CASSPLDSVGTEAFF.

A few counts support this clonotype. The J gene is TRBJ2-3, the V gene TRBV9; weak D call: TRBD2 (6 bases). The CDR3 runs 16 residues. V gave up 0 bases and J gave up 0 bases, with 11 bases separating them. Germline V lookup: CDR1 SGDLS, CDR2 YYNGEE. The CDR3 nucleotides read TGTGCCAGCAGCGTAGTCGGGAGATATAGCACAGATACGCAGTATTTT. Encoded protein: CASSVVGRYSTDTQYF.

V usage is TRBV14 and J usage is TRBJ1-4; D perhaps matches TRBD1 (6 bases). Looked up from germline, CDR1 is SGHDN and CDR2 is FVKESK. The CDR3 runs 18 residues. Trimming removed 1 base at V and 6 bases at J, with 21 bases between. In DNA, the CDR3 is TGTGCCAGCAGCCAAGCACATTTGGGGGGGCGCGAAGATGAAAAACTGTTTTTT. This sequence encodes CASSQAHLGGREDEKLFF. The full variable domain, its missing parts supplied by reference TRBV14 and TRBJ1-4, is EAGVTQFPSHSVIEKGQTVTLRCDPISGHDNLYWYRRVMGKEIKFLLHFVKESKQDESGMPNNRFLAERTGGTYSTLKVQPAELEDSGVYFCASSQAHLGGREDEKLFFGSGTQLSVL.

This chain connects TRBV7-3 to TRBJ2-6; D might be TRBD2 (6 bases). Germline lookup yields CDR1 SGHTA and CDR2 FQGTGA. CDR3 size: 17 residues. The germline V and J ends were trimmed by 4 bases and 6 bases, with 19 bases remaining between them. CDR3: CASSYHRDGGMANVLTF. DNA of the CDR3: TGTGCCAGCAGCTACCACCGGGACGGAGGGATGGCCAACGTCCTGACTTTC.

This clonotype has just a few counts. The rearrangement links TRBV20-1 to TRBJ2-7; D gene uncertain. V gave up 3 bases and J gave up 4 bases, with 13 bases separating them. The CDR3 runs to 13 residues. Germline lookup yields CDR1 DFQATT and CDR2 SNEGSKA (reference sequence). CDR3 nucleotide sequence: TGCAGTGCTAGGGCACCCAACATTTACGAGCAGTACTTC. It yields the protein CSARAPNIYEQYF.

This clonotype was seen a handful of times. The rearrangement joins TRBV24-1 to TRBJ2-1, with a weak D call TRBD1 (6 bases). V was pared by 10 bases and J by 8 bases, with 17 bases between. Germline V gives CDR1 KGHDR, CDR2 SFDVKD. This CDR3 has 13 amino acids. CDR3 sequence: CATQGSGYDEQFF. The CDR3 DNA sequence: TGTGCCACTCAGGGGTCAGGGTACGATGAGCAGTTCTTC.

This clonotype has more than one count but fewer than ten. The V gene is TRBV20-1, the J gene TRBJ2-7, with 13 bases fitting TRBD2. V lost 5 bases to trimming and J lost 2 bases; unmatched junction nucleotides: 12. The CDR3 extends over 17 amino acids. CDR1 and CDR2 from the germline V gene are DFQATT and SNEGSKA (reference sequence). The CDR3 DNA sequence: TGCAGTGCTCCAATGACTAGCGGGGGGCCGCGACCCTACGAGCAGTACTTC. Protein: CSAPMTSGGPRPYEQYF.

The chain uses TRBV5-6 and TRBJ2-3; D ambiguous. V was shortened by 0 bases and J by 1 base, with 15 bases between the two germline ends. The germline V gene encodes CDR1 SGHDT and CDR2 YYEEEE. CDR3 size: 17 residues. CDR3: CASSLAIRRAGTDTQYF. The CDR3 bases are TGTGCCAGCAGCTTGGCCATCAGGCGTGCGGGCACAGATACGCAGTATTTT.

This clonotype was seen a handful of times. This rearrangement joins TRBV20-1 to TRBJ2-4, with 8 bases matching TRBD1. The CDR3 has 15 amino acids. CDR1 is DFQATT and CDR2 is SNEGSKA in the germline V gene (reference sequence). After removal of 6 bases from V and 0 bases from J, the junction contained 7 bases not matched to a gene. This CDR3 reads CSAKQGVLAKNIQYF. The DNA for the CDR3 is TGCAGTGCCAAACAGGGGGTACTAGCCAAAAACATTCAGTACTTC.

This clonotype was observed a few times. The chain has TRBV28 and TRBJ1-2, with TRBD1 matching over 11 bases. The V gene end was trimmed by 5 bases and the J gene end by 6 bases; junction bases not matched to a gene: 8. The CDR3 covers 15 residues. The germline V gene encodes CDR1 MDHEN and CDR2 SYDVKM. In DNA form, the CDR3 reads TGTGCCAGCAGTGGAGGACAGGGGGCGGTTGATGGCTACACCTTC. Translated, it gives CASSGGQGAVDGYTF.